This passage covers 13 T cell receptor beta chains from one sample sequenced in a study of cytomegalovirus exposure and HLA in healthy donors. With 60 Vbeta and 13 Jbeta primers, the PCR was carried out. TCRdb's table, derived via immunoSEQ multiplex PCR, lists solely in-frame clones and lacks some. The table includes 150,000 to 200,000 clones, about four fifths detected once. Sequenced sample: PBMCs. The receptors shown here come from a male donor in good health and CMV-seropositive.

The chain recombines TRBV4-3 with TRBJ1-2; possible D gene TRBD1, 6 bases. Germline V lookup: CDR1 LGHNA, CDR2 YSLEER. Trimming removed 1 base at V and 5 bases at J, with 17 bases between. The CDR3 is 16 residues long. CDR3 nucleotide sequence: TGCGCCAGCAGCCAAGGGGGTACAGGGAATCCATATGGCTACACCTTC. Translation gives CASSQGGTGNPYGYTF.

This clone was counted between two and nine times. The rearrangement links TRBV14 to TRBJ2-7; 11 bases are a match to TRBD2. V was clipped by 6 bases and J by 2 bases; unmatched bases: 6. The CDR3 loop spans 15 amino acids. CDR1 is SGHDN, CDR2 FVKESK, per germline. CDR3 protein: CASRKTSGNTYEQYF. The CDR3 DNA reads as TGTGCCAGCAGAAAGACTAGCGGGAATACCTACGAGCAGTACTTC.

The genes are TRBV6-6 and TRBJ1-2; TRBD1 matches 8 bases. Per the germline V gene, CDR1 is MNHNY and CDR2 is SVGAGI (reference sequence). With 0 bases clipped from V and 8 bases from J, the junction kept 5 bases outside the gene matches. The CDR3 runs 14 residues. The CDR3 protein is CASSYSGQVSGYTF. The CDR3, as DNA: TGTGCCAGCAGTTACTCGGGACAGGTCTCCGGCTACACCTTC.

The V and J genes are TRBV4-1 and TRBJ2-3; 8 bases fit TRBD1. The CDR3 runs to 15 residues. Germline loops: CDR1 MGHRA, CDR2 YSYEKL. Trimming cost V 6 bases and J 5 bases; bases outside gene matches: 10. In DNA form, the CDR3 reads TGCGCCAGCAGGCGCACCCAGGGGGCTGGAGATACGCAGTATTTT. Translating it yields CASRRTQGAGDTQYF.

J is TRBJ1-2 and V is TRBV6-1; weak D call: TRBD1 (5 bases). Germline V CDR1 and CDR2: MNHNS, SASEGT. The CDR3 runs 15 residues. The ends were cut back, 0 bases at V and 0 bases at J, with 8 bases in the middle. The CDR3 loop reads CASSEAGGSNYGYTF. As DNA, the CDR3 is TGTGCCAGCAGTGAAGCCGGGGGTTCTAACTATGGCTACACCTTC.

The chain joins TRBV7-6 to TRBJ1-4; the D is unclear. CDR3 length: 17 residues. The V end lost 4 bases, the J end lost 0 bases, and 15 bases lay between the germline ends. Looked up from germline, CDR1 is SGHVS and CDR2 is FNYEAQ. The CDR3 protein is CASSSSGIFATNEKLFF. Written as DNA, the CDR3 is TGTGCCAGCAGCTCATCCGGGATCTTTGCAACTAATGAAAAACTGTTTTTT. The whole variable domain, filled in from reference TRBV7-6 and TRBJ1-4, reads GAGVSQSPRYKVTKRGQDVALRCDPISGHVSLYWYRQALGQGPEFLTYFNYEAQQDKSGLPNDRFSAERPEGSISTLTIQRTEQRDSAMYRCASSSSGIFATNEKLFFGSGTQLSVL.

The chain recombines TRBV5-1 with TRBJ2-1; 13 bases map to TRBD2. V trimming: 4 bases; J trimming: 6 bases; junction bases outside the gene matches: 4. The germline V gene has CDR1 SGHRS and CDR2 YFSETQ. There are 15 residues in the CDR3. The CDR3 DNA follows: TGCGCCAGCAGCCCGGGACTAGCGGGACCCAATGAGCAGTTCTTC. The encoded protein is CASSPGLAGPNEQFF.

This chain joins TRBV6-1 and TRBJ1-1, with 7 bases identical to TRBD1. Germline assignment: CDR1 MNHNS and CDR2 SASEGT. V trimming: 6 bases; J trimming: 11 bases; junction bases outside the gene matches: 9. This CDR3 is built from 12 residues. CDR3 DNA sequence: TGTGCCAGCAGGGGACAGACCAGAGTCGCTTTCTTT. Its translation is CASRGQTRVAFF.

This clone was seen more than once but under ten times. The chain is built from TRBV10-3 and TRBJ1-5; 7 positions match TRBD1. The CDR3 totals 15 residues. The V and J ends lost 7 bases and 6 bases, in that order; junction bases with no gene match: 12. Germline V lookup: CDR1 ENHRY, CDR2 SYGVKD. The CDR3 region is CAIKGTGTEGQPQHF. The CDR3 nucleotides are TGTGCCATCAAAGGAACCGGGACAGAGGGTCAGCCCCAGCATTTT.

The chain is built from TRBV9 and TRBJ1-1, with a possible D match to TRBD1 (5 bases). Germline V gene lookup returns CDR1 SGDLS and CDR2 YYNGEE. V was trimmed by 2 bases and J by 2 bases, leaving 10 bases between them. The CDR3 runs 14 residues. The CDR3 nucleotides read TGTGCCAGCAGCGTGAGACAGCCCAACACTGAAGCTTTCTTT. Residues: CASSVRQPNTEAFF.

This clone was detected a few times. The chain recombines TRBV11-2 with TRBJ2-3; D is uncertain. There are 12 residues in the CDR3. Germline CDR1 SGHAT, CDR2 FQNNGV. The V end was cut by 2 bases, the J end by 4 bases, with 4 bases between. CDR3: CASSLRADTQYF. In DNA, the CDR3 is TGTGCCAGCAGCTTAAGAGCAGATACGCAGTATTTT. Full variable domain (missing parts from reference TRBV11-2 and TRBJ2-3): EAGVAQSPRYKIIEKRQSVAFWCNPISGHATLYWYQQILGQGPKLLIQFQNNGVVDDSQLPKDRFSAERLKGVDSTLKIQPAKLEDSAVYLCASSLRADTQYFGPGTRLTVL.

This clone was observed a few times. This chain uses TRBV19 with TRBJ2-1; the D gene is possibly TRBD1 (6 bases). Trimming shortened V by 2 bases and J by 6 bases, and 17 bases separated the two germline ends. Germline lookup yields CDR1 LNHDA and CDR2 SQIVND (reference sequence). This CDR3 region has 16 residues. CDR3 in DNA: TGTGCCAGTAGTATATTACAGGGTCTAGGGGGCAATGAGCAGTTCTTC. Amino acid sequence: CASSILQGLGGNEQFF. Variable domain in full (rest from reference TRBV19 and TRBJ2-1): DGGITQSPKYLFRKEGQNVTLSCEQNLNHDAMYWYRQDPGQGLRLIYYSQIVNDFQKGDIAEGYSVSREKKESFPLTVTSAQKNPTAFYLCASSILQGLGGNEQFFGPGTRLTVL.

This chain joins TRBV21-1 and TRBJ2-2; the table assigns TRBD1, which was not confirmed against the DNA. TRBV21-1 is listed as a pseudogene. The CDR3 has 19 residues. CDR3 bases: TGTGCCAGCAGCACCGAAAGATTACAGGGGGCTAACAACACCGGGGAGCTGTTTTTT. Translation: CASSTERLQGANNTGELFF.